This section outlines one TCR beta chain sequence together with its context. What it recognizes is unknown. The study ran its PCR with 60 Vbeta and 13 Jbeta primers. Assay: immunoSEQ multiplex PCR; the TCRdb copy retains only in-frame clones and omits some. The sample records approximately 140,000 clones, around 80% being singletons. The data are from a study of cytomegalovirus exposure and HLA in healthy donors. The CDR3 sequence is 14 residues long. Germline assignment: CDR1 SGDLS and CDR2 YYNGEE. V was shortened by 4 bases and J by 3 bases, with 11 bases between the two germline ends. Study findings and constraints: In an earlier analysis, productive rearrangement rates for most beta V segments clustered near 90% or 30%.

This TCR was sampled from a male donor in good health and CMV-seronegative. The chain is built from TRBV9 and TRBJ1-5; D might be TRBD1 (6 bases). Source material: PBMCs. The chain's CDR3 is CASSSGQLNQPQHF. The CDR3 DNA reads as TGTGCCAGCAGCTCGGGACAACTCAATCAGCCCCAGCATTTT.